A selection of T cell receptor beta chains follows, all from one sample in a study of T cell repertoires in aging, cancer and after chemotherapy. TCRdb fed the multiplex PCR reads into MiXCR, producing one record per CDR3 protein. Found here are about 17,000 distinct CDR3 sequences, 45% to 50% of them singletons; the top ten hold roughly a tenth. Sequenced sample: blood. These receptors were collected from a human donor in good health. Each CDR3 is given with its conserved first and last residue. D genes are given only for firm matches. The size field is filled for only some rows; it gives once, few, many or a size class.

D gene,clone size,J gene,V gene,CDR3 protein,CDR3 DNA
NA,NA,TRBJ2-3,TRBV6-5,CASSPLRGTDTQYF,TGTGCCAGCAGCCCACTAAGGGGGACAGATACGCAGTATTTT
NA,medium-sized,TRBJ2-3,TRBV29-1,CSVEGGEGTDTQYF,TGCAGCGTGGAAGGGGGAGAAGGCACAGATACGCAGTATTTT
TRBD2,NA,TRBJ2-3,TRBV19,CASSAPGLGVGTDTQYF,TGTGCCAGTAGTGCCCCGGGACTAGGCGTAGGCACAGATACGCAGTATTTT
NA,NA,TRBJ2-3,TRBV5-6,CASSLFAGTKDTQYF,TGTGCCAGCAGCTTGTTTGCGGGAACCAAAGATACGCAGTATTTT
NA,few,TRBJ2-6,TRBV27,CASRGSGANVLTF,TGTGCCAGCAGGGGGAGCGGGGCCAACGTCCTGACTTTC
NA,NA,TRBJ1-2,TRBV6-6,CASRDGGANYGYTF,TGTGCCAGCAGAGACGGGGGGGCTAACTATGGCTACACCTTC
NA,NA,TRBJ1-5,TRBV6-5,CASTSPGTSNQPQHF,TGTGCCAGCACCTCGCCCGGGACAAGCAATCAGCCCCAGCATTTT
TRBD2,NA,TRBJ2-1,TRBV7-2,CASSLEAGGIYNEQFF,TGTGCCAGCAGCTTAGAAGCGGGAGGGATTTACAATGAGCAGTTCTTC
NA,NA,TRBJ2-7,TRBV19,CASSITLFYEQYF,TGTGCCAGTAGTATCACCCTTTTCTACGAGCAGTACTTC
NA,NA,TRBJ2-7,TRBV29-1,CSVAYSSGTSSYEQYF,TGCAGCGTTGCATATTCGTCCGGGACGTCCTCCTACGAGCAGTACTTC
NA,few,TRBJ1-1,TRBV18,CASSLMGGTTEAFF,TGTGCCAGCTCACTTATGGGGGGGACTACTGAAGCTTTCTTT
TRBD1,NA,TRBJ2-3,TRBV6-5,CASSYSTGTGHRETQYF,TGTGCCAGCAGTTACTCAACCGGGACAGGTCACAGAGAGACGCAGTATTTT
NA,NA,TRBJ2-3,TRBV18,CASSPDLNTDTQYF,TGTGCCAGCTCACCTGACTTGAACACAGATACGCAGTATTTT
NA,NA,TRBJ2-7,TRBV29-1,CSVELDRSYEQYF,TGCAGCGTTGAATTGGACAGATCCTACGAGCAGTACTTC
TRBD2,NA,TRBJ2-2,TRBV6-1,CASSEARGSGSGELFF,TGTGCCAGCAGTGAAGCGAGGGGTAGCGGGTCCGGGGAGCTGTTTTTT
NA,NA,TRBJ2-5,TRBV7-6,CASAQEQETQYF,TGTGCCAGCGCGCAGGAGCAAGAGACCCAGTACTTC
TRBD2,NA,TRBJ2-7,TRBV27,CASSPRREGYEQYF,TGTGCCAGCAGTCCTCGGCGGGAGGGCTACGAGCAGTACTTC
NA,NA,TRBJ1-5,TRBV21-1,CASSVGGNQPQHF,TGTGCCAGCAGCGTGGGAGGCAATCAGCCCCAGCATTTT
NA,NA,TRBJ2-1,TRBV18,CASSPGSGNNEQFF,TGTGCCAGCTCACCCGGTAGTGGGAATAATGAGCAGTTCTTC
NA,NA,TRBJ1-5,TRBV19,CASSISGDAGPQHF,TGTGCCAGTAGTATTTCCGGGGATGCGGGGCCCCAGCATTTT
TRBD1,NA,TRBJ2-6,TRBV30,CAWSRDRHGANVLTF,TGTGCCTGGAGTAGGGACAGGCACGGGGCCAACGTCCTGACTTTC
TRBD2,NA,TRBJ2-3,TRBV27,CASRETSGSTADTQYF,TGTGCCAGCAGGGAAACTAGCGGGAGCACCGCAGATACGCAGTATTTT
NA,few,TRBJ2-3,TRBV19,CASTVGWGTDTQYF,TGTGCCAGTACTGTGGGGTGGGGCACAGATACGCAGTATTTT
TRBD2,NA,TRBJ2-1,TRBV5-4,CASSQGRTSGRWSYNEQFF,TGTGCCAGCAGCCAGGGCCGGACTAGCGGGAGGTGGTCCTACAATGAGCAGTTCTTC
NA,NA,TRBJ2-1,TRBV6-1,CASSEEAGGVSYNEQFF,TGTGCCAGCAGTGAAGAGGCTGGTGGAGTCAGCTACAATGAGCAGTTCTTC
TRBD2,NA,TRBJ2-5,TRBV12-3/TRBV12-4,CASSYASGTQETQYF,TGTGCCAGCAGTTATGCTAGCGGAACACAAGAGACCCAGTACTTC
NA,few,TRBJ2-2,TRBV15,CATSRDNTGELFF,TGTGCCACCAGCAGAGACAACACCGGGGAGCTGTTTTTT
NA,NA,TRBJ2-3,TRBV5-1,CASSLGGKDTQYF,TGCGCCAGCAGCTTAGGCGGGAAGGATACGCAGTATTTT
NA,NA,TRBJ2-7,TRBV27,CASSFSPDPYPLNAYEQYF,TGTGCCAGCAGTTTCTCCCCAGACCCCTACCCCCTGAACGCCTACGAGCAGTACTTC
TRBD2,few,TRBJ2-1,TRBV6-1,CASSELAGSYNEQFF,TGTGCCAGCAGTGAACTAGCGGGCTCCTACAATGAGCAGTTCTTC
NA,NA,TRBJ2-6,TRBV7-9,CAGGASGANVLTF,TGTGCCGGGGGAGCCTCTGGGGCCAACGTCCTGACTTTC
NA,NA,TRBJ1-6,TRBV27,CASSVRGRGDSPLHF,TGTGCCAGCAGCGTCCGGGGGAGGGGGGATTCACCCCTCCACTTT
NA,NA,TRBJ2-7,TRBV30,CAWSRRGYEQYF,TGTGCCTGGAGTAGGAGGGGCTACGAGCAGTACTTC
NA,few,TRBJ2-3,TRBV29-1,CSVEHGSTDTQYF,TGCAGCGTTGAGCACGGTAGCACAGATACGCAGTATTTT
NA,medium-sized,TRBJ2-6,TRBV6-5,CASSYSSGSGANVLTF,TGTGCCAGCAGTTACTCTAGCGGCTCTGGGGCCAACGTCCTGACTTTC
NA,NA,TRBJ2-7,TRBV19,CASSISDSGLYEQYF,TGTGCCAGTAGTATTTCGGACAGCGGTCTTTACGAGCAGTACTTC
TRBD2,medium-sized,TRBJ2-7,TRBV29-1,CSVEGEGQYGYEQYF,TGCAGCGTTGAGGGGGAGGGTCAGTACGGGTACGAGCAGTACTTC
TRBD2,few,TRBJ2-5,TRBV6-5,CASSYSWLAGGSRETQYF,TGTGCCAGCAGTTACTCGTGGCTAGCGGGAGGGTCGCGGGAGACCCAGTACTTC
NA,NA,TRBJ2-1,TRBV6-1,CASSVGKSSVEQFF,TGTGCCAGCAGTGTAGGCAAGAGCTCGGTTGAGCAGTTCTTC
NA,NA,TRBJ1-4,TRBV19,CASSIGQINEKLFF,TGTGCCAGTAGTATCGGGCAGATTAATGAAAAACTGTTTTTT
NA,few,TRBJ1-3,TRBV5-6,CASKRGGSSGNTIYF,TGTGCCAGTAAGAGGGGGGGGAGCTCTGGAAACACCATATATTTT
NA,NA,TRBJ2-7,TRBV18,CASSSNYEQYF,TGTGCCAGCTCAAGTAACTACGAGCAGTACTTC
NA,few,TRBJ1-5,TRBV6-2/TRBV6-3,CASSFGTSPGPQHF,TGTGCCAGCAGTTTTGGGACGTCCCCGGGGCCCCAGCATTTT
TRBD2,NA,TRBJ2-5,TRBV11-2,CASSSLAGTQETQYF,TGTGCCAGCAGCTCGCTAGCGGGGACCCAAGAGACCCAGTACTTC
NA,medium-sized,TRBJ2-2,TRBV19,CASSLMWSGIGELFF,TGTGCCAGTAGTCTCATGTGGTCGGGCATCGGGGAGCTGTTTTTT
TRBD1,NA,TRBJ1-2,TRBV5-6,CASSYSGTGHYGYTF,TGTGCCAGCAGCTACTCCGGGACAGGGCACTATGGCTACACCTTC
NA,NA,TRBJ2-1,TRBV20-1,CSARDGGGSENEQFF,TGCAGTGCTAGAGATGGGGGCGGGAGCGAGAATGAGCAGTTCTTC
TRBD1,few,TRBJ2-5,TRBV11-1,CASSWSRDRGATQYF,TGTGCCAGCAGTTGGAGCCGGGACAGGGGAGCGACCCAGTACTTC
NA,NA,TRBJ2-5,TRBV19,CASSPPFRSPQKTQYF,TGTGCCAGTAGTCCGCCGTTTAGGTCCCCCCAGAAGACCCAGTACTTC
NA,NA,TRBJ2-1,TRBV12-3/TRBV12-4,CASSFREPTYNEQFF,TGTGCCAGCAGTTTCCGGGAGCCCACCTACAATGAGCAGTTCTTC
TRBD1,few,TRBJ2-2,TRBV19,CASSIPSWTGEGAGELFF,TGTGCCAGTAGTATCCCTAGTTGGACAGGGGAAGGCGCCGGGGAGCTGTTTTTT
NA,few,TRBJ2-5,TRBV6-6,CASSWTSLAETQYF,TGTGCCAGCAGTTGGACATCCCTGGCGGAGACCCAGTACTTC
TRBD1,few,TRBJ2-2,TRBV19,CASTEAGTAHHDTGELFF,TGTGCCAGTACGGAGGCCGGGACAGCCCACCACGACACCGGGGAGCTGTTTTTT
NA,NA,TRBJ1-1,TRBV5-1,CASSGVSMNTEAFF,TGCGCCAGCAGCGGAGTATCCATGAACACTGAAGCTTTCTTT
TRBD2,medium-sized,TRBJ2-7,TRBV29-1,CSVEGGVGTSGRALGLGQYF,TGCAGCGTTGAAGGGGGTGTAGGGACTAGCGGGAGGGCTCTCGGCCTCGGGCAGTACTTC